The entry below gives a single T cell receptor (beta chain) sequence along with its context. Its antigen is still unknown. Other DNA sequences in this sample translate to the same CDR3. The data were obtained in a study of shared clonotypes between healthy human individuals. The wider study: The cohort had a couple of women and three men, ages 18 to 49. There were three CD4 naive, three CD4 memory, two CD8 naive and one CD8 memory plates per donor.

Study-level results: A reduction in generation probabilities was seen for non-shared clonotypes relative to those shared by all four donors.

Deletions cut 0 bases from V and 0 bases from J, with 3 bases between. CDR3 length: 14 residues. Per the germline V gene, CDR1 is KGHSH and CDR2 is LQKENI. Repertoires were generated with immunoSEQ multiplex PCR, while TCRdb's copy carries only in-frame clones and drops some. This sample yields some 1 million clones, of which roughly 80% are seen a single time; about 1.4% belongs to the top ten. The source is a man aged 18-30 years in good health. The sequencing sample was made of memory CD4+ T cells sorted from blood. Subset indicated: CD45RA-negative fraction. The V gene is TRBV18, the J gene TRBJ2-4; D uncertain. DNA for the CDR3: TGTGCCAGCTCACCACCTATAGCCAAAAACATTCAGTACTTC. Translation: CASSPPIAKNIQYF. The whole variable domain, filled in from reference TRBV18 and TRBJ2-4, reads NAGVMQNPRHLVRRRGQEARLRCSPMKGHSHVYWYRQLPEEGLKFMVYLQKENIIDESGMPKERFSAEFPKEGPSILRIQQVVRGDSAAYFCASSPPIAKNIQYFGAGTRLSVL.